This T cell receptor (beta chain) was sequenced in a study of post-analysis software for immune sequencing data. Whole-study context: Relapsing-remitting, secondary progressive and progressive-relapsing forms made up the multiple sclerosis disease courses.

Study-level results: F measure showed strong co-clustering of same-batch samples. Versus controls, multiple sclerosis patients showed significantly lower diversity (normalized Chao1). Compared with controls, patients had more of about five TRBV segments, including TRBV5-6, TRBV5-1 and TRBV20-1.

TCR beta libraries were prepared from cDNA with unique molecular identifiers. The T cell input of roughly 0.9 to 11 million gave about 500,000 cDNA molecules. MiXCR, applied by TCRdb to the PCR reads, yields one record per CDR3 protein. The sample yields roughly 700,000 distinct CDR3 sequences, approximately 30% seen once. With regard to this clonotype: Its antigen is undetermined.

This CDR3 has 19 amino acids. V is TRBV21-1 and J is TRBJ2-4; TRBD1, as called in the table, went unchecked against the DNA. TRBV21-1 is a documented pseudogene. This receptor was identified in a girl aged 10-17 years with multiple sclerosis. Specimen: blood. Here the CDR3 DNA reads TGTGCCAGCAGCAAAGGGACACCGAATACAATCCTAGCCAAAAACATTCAGTACTTC. Translated, it gives CASSKGTPNTILAKNIQYF.